The present T cell receptor beta chain was sequenced within a study of cytomegalovirus exposure and HLA in healthy donors. This clone has only a few counts. Antigen: not known. The study, taken as a whole, reports: DRB1 showed the most TCR associations and HLA-C the fewest in a later analysis, as rates varied by HLA locus. Earlier analysis yielded a pattern in which most TCR beta V segments were productive about 90% or about 30% of the time.

The PCR ran on 60 Vbeta and 13 Jbeta primers. Produced via immunoSEQ multiplex PCR; TCRdb's table is partial and in-frame only. The sample gives fewer than 200,000 clones, more than 70% of which show up once; about 1.6% is in the top ten. Between the trimmed V and J ends, which lost 5 bases and 0 bases, there was a span of 10 bases. CDR1 SEHNR and CDR2 FQNEAQ come from the germline V gene (reference sequence). The CDR3 sequence is 14 residues long. The specimen sequenced was PBMCs. The sequence derives from a girl aged 10 to 17 in good health and CMV-seronegative. V usage is TRBV7-9 and J usage is TRBJ2-5, with TRBD2 as a possible D gene (6 bases). The chain's CDR3 is CASSGRDYQETQYF. The CDR3 DNA sequence: TGTGCCAGCAGCGGCCGGGACTACCAAGAGACCCAGTACTTC.